The present TCR beta chain was sequenced within a study of T cell repertoires in cytomegalovirus infection. Study background: It can be stated that public TCR beta signatures indicated CMV infection as well as a matching HLA type.

TCRdb re-analysed the reads in MiXCR, keeping a single row per CDR3 protein. The repertoire includes roughly 280,000 distinct CDR3 sequences, roughly 13% of them detected once, and around 9.5% sits in the top ten. This clonotype came up many times. Its cognate antigen is unknown. General study findings and limits: Individuals carrying CMV plus the relevant HLA were identified by cumulative frequency of public TCR beta families. HLA-C-restricted CMV clonotypes gave the most frequent clonotype in two of eight donors.

The germline V gene has CDR1 SGHTA and CDR2 FQGNSA. CDR3 size: 14 residues. V lost 2 bases and J 7 bases, leaving 15 bases between the germline ends. This chain joins TRBV7-2 and TRBJ2-7, with D perhaps TRBD2 (6 bases). This TCR came from a human donor in good health (CMV status not recorded). Some clones in this sample may be carry-over from other donors' samples. The sequenced sample was PBMCs. CDR3 in amino acids: CASSLRGALGEQYF. The CDR3 DNA reads as TGTGCCAGCAGCTTACGCGGGGCCCTTGGTGAGCAGTACTTC.